A selection of T cell receptor beta chains follows, all from one sample in a study of shared clonotypes between healthy human individuals. This table comes from immunoSEQ multiplex PCR, and its TCRdb copy is limited to in-frame clones, with some not included. The sample includes a few million clones, approximately 92% of them seen just once. Material: naive CD4+ T cells sorted from blood. Receptors were obtained from a man in his late teens or twenties in good health. The CDR3 runs from the conserved cysteine through the conserved F or W. Each record gives: D gene, V gene, clone size, J gene, CDR3 protein, CDR3 DNA. D genes are given only for firm matches. Expanded clones get a size class; other rows say once, few or many, or leave the size out.

TRBD2	TRBV5-1	-	TRBJ2-4	CASGAGSGNIQYF	TGCGCCAGCGGAGCGGGAAGTGGAAACATTCAGTACTTC
TRBD1	TRBV7-2	-	TRBJ1-2	CASSWAPTGASNNYGYTF	TGTGCCAGCAGCTGGGCGCCGACAGGGGCCTCTAATAACTATGGCTACACCTTC
-	TRBV5-1	-	TRBJ1-3	CASSLEQGNTIYF	TGCGCCAGCAGCTTGGAACAGGGCAACACCATATATTTT
-	TRBV28	-	TRBJ2-6	CASSYRAAGANVLTF	TGTGCCAGCAGTTACAGGGCAGCTGGGGCCAACGTCCTGACTTTC
-	TRBV25-1	-	TRBJ1-1	CASSKQVNTEAFF	TGTGCCAGCAGCAAACAGGTTAACACTGAAGCTTTCTTT
-	TRBV7-2	-	TRBJ2-7	CASSKGGTTYEQYF	TGTGCCAGCAGCAAAGGGGGTACTACCTACGAGCAGTACTTC
-	TRBV27	-	TRBJ1-1	CASSFRESTEAFF	TGTGCCAGCAGTTTCAGGGAGAGCACTGAAGCTTTCTTT
TRBD1	TRBV29-1	-	TRBJ2-7	CSVQVGTGYAYEQYF	TGCAGCGTTCAGGTAGGGACAGGTTATGCCTACGAGCAGTACTTC
TRBD1	TRBV7-9	-	TRBJ1-3	CASSLREGADGNTIYF	TGTGCCAGCAGCTTACGGGAGGGGGCGGACGGAAACACCATATATTTT
TRBD1	TRBV10-3	-	TRBJ2-3	CAISEIGTAQYF	TGTGCCATCAGTGAGATCGGGACAGCGCAGTATTTT
-	TRBV7-2	-	TRBJ2-7	CASSLGDGPYEQYF	TGTGCCAGCAGCTTAGGGGACGGTCCCTACGAGCAGTACTTC
-	TRBV14	-	TRBJ2-3	CASYPGRALTDTQYF	TGTGCCAGCTACCCGGGACGGGCTCTCACAGATACGCAGTATTTT
-	TRBV28	-	TRBJ1-4	CASSLIGATNEKLFF	TGTGCCAGCAGTTTAATAGGAGCAACTAATGAAAAACTGTTTTTT
TRBD1	TRBV19	-	TRBJ2-7	CASGLGQDPSYEQYF	TGTGCCAGTGGGTTAGGACAGGACCCCTCCTACGAGCAGTACTTC
-	TRBV5-1	-	TRBJ2-7	CASSFGSRYYEQYF	TGCGCCAGCAGCTTCGGCAGCAGGTACTACGAGCAGTACTTC
TRBD2	TRBV29-1	-	TRBJ2-5	CSGGTSGGSIQETQYF	TGCAGCGGTGGGACTAGCGGGGGGTCCATTCAAGAGACCCAGTACTTC
-	TRBV7-2	once	TRBJ2-1	CASSLVAGSSNEQFF	TGTGCCAGCAGCTTAGTTGCGGGATCATCCAATGAGCAGTTCTTC
TRBD1	TRBV18	-	TRBJ2-7	CASSPPGTAPYEQYF	TGTGCCAGCTCACCTCCCGGGACAGCACCCTACGAGCAGTACTTC
-	TRBV28	-	TRBJ1-4	CASSLGGSATNEKLFF	TGTGCCAGCAGCCTAGGGGGGAGTGCAACTAATGAAAAACTGTTTTTT
TRBD2	TRBV10-3	-	TRBJ2-7	CAISESGGNSYEQYF	TGTGCCATCAGTGAAAGCGGGGGCAACTCCTACGAGCAGTACTTC
TRBD1	TRBV19	-	TRBJ2-7	CASSARGQNEQYF	TGTGCCAGTAGTGCGAGGGGACAGAACGAGCAGTACTTC
-	TRBV4-1	-	TRBJ1-4	CASSQTASPSVNEKLFF	TGCGCCAGCAGCCAAACCGCCTCCCCCAGCGTTAATGAAAAACTGTTTTTT
-	TRBV7-2	-	TRBJ2-2	CASSRWNTGELFF	TGTGCCAGCAGCCGGTGGAACACCGGGGAGCTGTTTTTT
-	TRBV6-1	-	TRBJ1-1	CASSTRHLPEAFF	TGTGCCAGCAGTACCCGACACCTCCCTGAAGCTTTCTTT
-	TRBV5-1	-	TRBJ1-1	CASSLYASMNTEAFF	TGCGCCAGCAGCTTGTATGCGAGTATGAACACTGAAGCTTTCTTT
-	TRBV21-1	-	TRBJ2-7	CASSTKTYEQYF	TGTGCCAGCAGCACAAAAACTTACGAGCAGTACTTC
-	TRBV7-2	-	TRBJ2-7	CASSSNPSYEQYF	TGTGCCAGCAGCTCCAACCCCTCCTACGAGCAGTACTTC
TRBD1	TRBV6-5	-	TRBJ2-2	CASNQGQGSAGELFF	TGTGCCAGCAATCAAGGACAGGGATCCGCCGGGGAGCTGTTTTTT
-	TRBV5-6	-	TRBJ2-7	CASSRDHAGGYEQYF	TGTGCCAGCAGCCGTGATCATGCCGGGGGATACGAGCAGTACTTC
TRBD2	TRBV5-1	-	TRBJ2-5	CASSRTSGQETQYF	TGCGCCAGCAGCCGTACTAGCGGTCAAGAGACCCAGTACTTC
-	TRBV28	-	TRBJ2-5	CASSLWRGASQETQYF	TGTGCCAGCAGTTTATGGAGGGGCGCATCCCAAGAGACCCAGTACTTC
-	TRBV7-6	few	TRBJ1-5	CASSLGAGQPQHF	TGTGCCAGCAGCTTAGGAGCCGGGCAGCCCCAGCATTTT
-	TRBV18	-	TRBJ1-2	CASSPFKSSLGPGPEEGGYTF	TGTGCCAGCTCACCCTTTAAGTCCAGCCTCGGGCCAGGACCTGAAGAGGGAGGCTACACCTTC
-	TRBV11-3	-	TRBJ2-1	CASSSGALYNEQFF	TGTGCCAGCAGCTCGGGGGCCCTCTACAATGAGCAGTTCTTC
TRBD2	TRBV11-3	-	TRBJ2-1	CASSLDRLAGYNEQFF	TGTGCCAGCAGCTTAGATCGACTAGCGGGTTACAATGAGCAGTTCTTC
TRBD1	TRBV6-5	-	TRBJ1-5	CASSRTGDQPQHF	TGTGCCAGCAGTCGGACAGGGGATCAGCCCCAGCATTTT
-	TRBV2	-	TRBJ2-3	CASSVSGGSTDTQYF	TGTGCCAGCAGTGTTTCAGGGGGGAGCACAGATACGCAGTATTTT
-	TRBV6-5	-	TRBJ1-6	CASSYFTKNSPLHF	TGTGCCAGCAGTTACTTCACTAAGAATTCACCCCTCCACTTT
TRBD2	TRBV5-4	-	TRBJ2-5	CASSLRLAGKETQYF	TGTGCCAGCAGCCTAAGACTAGCGGGGAAGGAGACCCAGTACTTC
-	TRBV10-1	-	TRBJ1-4	CASSESPTPSNEKLFF	TGCGCCAGCAGTGAGTCGCCTACACCTTCTAATGAAAAACTGTTTTTT
TRBD2	TRBV7-9	-	TRBJ2-2	CASSFSGSYTGELFF	TGTGCCAGCAGCTTTAGCGGGAGTTACACCGGGGAGCTGTTTTTT
-	TRBV7-2	-	TRBJ2-7	CASSLERAYEQYF	TGTGCCAGCAGCTTAGAGAGGGCCTACGAGCAGTACTTC
-	TRBV5-4	-	TRBJ2-7	CASSYRDGYEQYF	TGTGCCAGCAGCTACCGGGACGGCTACGAGCAGTACTTC
-	TRBV6-5	-	TRBJ1-1	CASTKRWGDTEAFF	TGTGCCAGCACCAAACGATGGGGGGACACTGAAGCTTTCTTT
TRBD1	TRBV11-2	-	TRBJ2-1	CASSAGTDPNEQFF	TGTGCCAGCAGTGCCGGGACAGATCCCAATGAGCAGTTCTTC